These 12 T cell receptor beta chains were sequenced from one sample in a study of Ad26.COV2.S vaccination and SARS-CoV-2 variants. As for treatment: some 20 received Ad26.COV2.S at low or high dose, single or two shots; about 5 received placebo; per-sample allocation not given. Specimen acquisition occurred on day 63 following the initial vaccine or placebo injection. Using immunoSEQ multiplex PCR, the repertoire was profiled, and TCRdb retains in-frame clones only, with some absent. The data show over 350,000 clones, 75% to 90% seen once. The sequenced sample was peripheral blood, obtained in a trial of Ad26.COV2.S vaccine versus placebo. The receptor source for this set is a person aged 18 to 65 who received the Ad26.COV2.S COVID-19 vaccine or a placebo.

The genes are TRBV9 and TRBJ2-5, with 10 bases aligning to TRBD2. V trimming: 1 base; J trimming: 4 bases; junction bases outside the gene matches: 4. There are 15 residues in the CDR3. Looked up from germline, CDR1 is SGDLS and CDR2 is YYNGEE. Here the CDR3 reads CASSVSGGARETQYF. DNA for the CDR3: TGTGCCAGCAGCGTAAGCGGGGGGGCGAGAGAGACCCAGTACTTC.

The V call is TRBV12-1, the J call TRBJ1-5. TRBV12-1 is a pseudogene segment. The CDR3 covers 9 residues. CDR3 residues: CASTNPRHF. The CDR3 nucleotides read TGTGCCAGCACCAACCCCCGGCATTTT.

The chain has TRBV12-3 or TRBV12-4 and TRBJ2-2; D possibly corresponds to TRBD2 (5 bases). This CDR3 spans 13 amino acids. V was shortened by 2 bases and J by 6 bases, with 7 bases between the two germline ends. Here the CDR3 reads CASSLIGAGELFF. DNA for the CDR3: TGTGCCAGCAGTTTAATCGGGGCCGGGGAGCTGTTTTTT.

A few counts support this clone. The rearrangement joins TRBV11-2 to TRBJ1-4; 8 bases fit TRBD1. Germline V gene data show CDR1 as SGHAT and CDR2 as FQNNGV. This CDR3 has 14 amino acids. Germline trimming cut 5 bases from V and 6 bases from J; bases unmatched to any gene: 5. As DNA, the CDR3 is TGTGCCAGCAGCCTTGACAGGGGTGATGAAAAACTGTTTTTT. This encodes CASSLDRGDEKLFF.

As for this clone: The junction differs from germline at one of its ends, possibly a read error. V gene TRBV30 combines with J gene TRBJ1-5; 8 nucleotides match TRBD1. Germline-derived CDR1 and CDR2 are GTSNPN and SVGIG (reference sequence). This CDR3 is built from 15 residues. CDR3 DNA: TGTGCCTGGAGTGGGCCGACAGGGGAAAATCAACCCCAGCATTTT. It specifies CAWSGPTGENQPQHF.

The chain joins TRBV5-1 to TRBJ2-5; no clear D. With 4 bases removed from V and 7 bases from J, the gap between germline ends came to 20 bases. The length of the CDR3 is 15 residues. Germline V gene sequence: CDR1 SGHRS, CDR2 YFSETQ. CDR3 sequence: CASSPNPKGDGTQYF. The CDR3, as DNA: TGCGCCAGCAGCCCCAACCCGAAAGGAGACGGGACCCAGTACTTC.

As for this clone: Different DNA sequences within this sample yield the same CDR3. The chain recombines TRBV3-1 (or the pseudogene TRBV3-2) with TRBJ1-4; D is unresolved. Germline V gene lookup returns CDR1 LGHDT and CDR2 YNNKEL (reference sequence). The CDR3 is 11 amino acids. V was clipped by 6 bases and J by 5 bases, with 4 bases between them. The CDR3 spells CASSQNEKLFF. The CDR3 bases are TGTGCCAGCAGTCAGAATGAAAAACTGTTTTTT.

The chain links TRBV19 to TRBJ2-3; 10 bases align to TRBD1. The CDR3 is 16 residues long. V was pared by 7 bases and J by 3 bases, with 10 bases of the junction left unmatched. CDR1 LNHDA and CDR2 SQIVND come from the germline V gene (reference sequence). The CDR3 reads CASTDFGTGATDTQYF. In DNA form, the CDR3 reads TGTGCCAGTACCGACTTTGGGACAGGGGCGACAGATACGCAGTATTTT.

The chain links TRBV5-1 to TRBJ2-5; weak D call: TRBD2 (6 bases). V was pared by 4 bases and J by 5 bases, with 15 bases between. CDR3 length equals 14 residues. Germline loops: CDR1 SGHRS, CDR2 YFSETQ. The CDR3 nucleotides read TGCGCCAGCAGCGGAAGGGGCGGGGATGAGACCCAGTACTTC. This gives the protein CASSGRGGDETQYF.

Comments on this clone: The same CDR3 also results from other DNA sequences found in this sample. The gene calls are TRBV5-4 and TRBJ1-2; the D is unclear. CDR3 length equals 13 residues. Per germline, CDR1 SGHNT and CDR2 YYREEE (reference sequence). Trimming took 0 bases from V and 4 from J, leaving 7 bases between them. CDR3 DNA sequence: TGTGCCAGCAGCTTGGACCGGCTCTATGGCTACACCTTC. It yields the protein CASSLDRLYGYTF.

Only a few counts were recorded for this clone. V and J are TRBV10-3 and TRBJ2-6; the D gene is possibly TRBD1 (6 bases). CDR3 length: 17 amino acids. Trimming cost V 0 bases and J 4 bases, with 13 bases left between them. CDR1 is ENHRY and CDR2 is SYGVKD in the germline V gene. The CDR3 bases are TGTGCCATCAGTGAGTCGACAGGATCAGCCGGGGCCAACGTCCTGACTTTC. As protein: CAISESTGSAGANVLTF.

The genes are TRBV13 and TRBJ2-5; TRBD2 aligns across 12 bases. This CDR3 is 16 amino acids long. CDR1 PRHDT and CDR2 FYEKMQ come from the germline V gene (reference sequence). Trimming took 5 bases from V and 4 from J; bases not matched to a gene: 8. CDR3 DNA sequence: TGTGCCAGCAGCACATTACTAGCGGGGGGACCAGAGACCCAGTACTTC. The encoded protein is CASSTLLAGGPETQYF.